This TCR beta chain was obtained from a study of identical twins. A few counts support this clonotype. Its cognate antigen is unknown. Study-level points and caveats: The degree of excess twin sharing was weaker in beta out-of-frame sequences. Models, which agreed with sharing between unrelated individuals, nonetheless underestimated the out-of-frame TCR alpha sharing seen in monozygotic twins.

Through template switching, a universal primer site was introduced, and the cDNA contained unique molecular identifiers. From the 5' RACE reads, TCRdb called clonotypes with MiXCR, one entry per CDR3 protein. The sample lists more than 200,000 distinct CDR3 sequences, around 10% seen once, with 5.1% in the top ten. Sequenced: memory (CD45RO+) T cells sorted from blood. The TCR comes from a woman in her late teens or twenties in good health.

The CDR3, as DNA: TGTGCCAGCAGTGGACTGGGCCACTATGGCTACACCTTC. Its protein product is CASSGLGHYGYTF. V usage is TRBV12-3 or TRBV12-4 and J usage is TRBJ1-2; D not resolved. Trimming cost V 5 bases and J 3 bases, with 10 bases left between them. The CDR3 contains 13 residues.